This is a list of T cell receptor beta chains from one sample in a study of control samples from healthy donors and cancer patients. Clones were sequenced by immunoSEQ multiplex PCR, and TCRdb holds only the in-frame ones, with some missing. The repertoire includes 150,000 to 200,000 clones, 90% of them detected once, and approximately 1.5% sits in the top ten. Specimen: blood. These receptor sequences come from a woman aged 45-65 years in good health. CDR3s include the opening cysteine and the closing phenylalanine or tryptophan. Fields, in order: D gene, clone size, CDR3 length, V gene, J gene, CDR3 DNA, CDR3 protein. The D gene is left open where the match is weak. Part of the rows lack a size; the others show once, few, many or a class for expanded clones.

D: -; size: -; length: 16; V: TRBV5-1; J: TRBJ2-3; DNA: TGCGCCAGCAGCTCGGCCGGCGGGGTGAGCACAGATACGCAGTATTTT; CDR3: CASSSAGGVSTDTQYF
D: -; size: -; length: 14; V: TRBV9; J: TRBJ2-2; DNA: TGTGCCAGCAGCTCCAGACTAGTAACCGGGGAGCTGTTTTTT; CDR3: CASSSRLVTGELFF
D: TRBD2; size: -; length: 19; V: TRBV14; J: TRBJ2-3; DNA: TGTGCCAGCAGCCAACGCCCGGGACTAGCGGGGAGAATCACAGATACGCAGTATTTT; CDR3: CASSQRPGLAGRITDTQYF
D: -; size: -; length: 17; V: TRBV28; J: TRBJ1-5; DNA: TGTGCCAGCGCCCGGGTCCCCGGCAGGGAATTGAGTCAGCCCCAGCATTTT; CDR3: CASARVPGRELSQPQHF
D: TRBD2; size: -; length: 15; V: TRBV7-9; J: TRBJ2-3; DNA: TGTGCCAGCAACCCTGGGACTAGTGGTGCTGATACGCAGTATTTT; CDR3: CASNPGTSGADTQYF
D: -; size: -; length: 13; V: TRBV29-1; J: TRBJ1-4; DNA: TGCAGCGTTGAAGGACAGCTAGGTGAAAAACTGTTTTTT; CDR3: CSVEGQLGEKLFF
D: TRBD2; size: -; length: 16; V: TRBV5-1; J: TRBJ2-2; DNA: TGCGCCAGCAGGATTAGCGGGGGGCTGAACACCGGGGAGCTGTTTTTT; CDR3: CASRISGGLNTGELFF
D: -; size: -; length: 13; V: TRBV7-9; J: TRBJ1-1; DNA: TGTGCCAGCAGTTTAAGCAGGGGAACTGAAGCTTTCTTT; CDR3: CASSLSRGTEAFF
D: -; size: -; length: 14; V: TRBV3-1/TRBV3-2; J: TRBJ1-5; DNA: TGTGCCAGCAGCCAAGACGGCAGTTATCAGCCCCAGCATTTT; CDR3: CASSQDGSYQPQHF
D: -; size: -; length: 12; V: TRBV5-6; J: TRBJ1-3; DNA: TGTGCCAGCAGCCTCGCTGGAAACACCATATATTTT; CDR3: CASSLAGNTIYF
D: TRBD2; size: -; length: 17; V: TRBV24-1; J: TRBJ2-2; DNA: TGTGCCACCAGTGATTTGATGACTAGCGGCGGCACCGGGGAGCTGTTTTTT; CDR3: CATSDLMTSGGTGELFF
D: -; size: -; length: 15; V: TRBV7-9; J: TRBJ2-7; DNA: TGTGCCAGCAGCCAACAAGGGGGGTCTGCCTACGAGCAGTACTTC; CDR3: CASSQQGGSAYEQYF
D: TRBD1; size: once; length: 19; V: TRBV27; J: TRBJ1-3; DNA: TGTGCCAGCAGTTTATGGGGCCCCCCGACAGGGGACGCTGGAAACACCATATATTTT; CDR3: CASSLWGPPTGDAGNTIYF
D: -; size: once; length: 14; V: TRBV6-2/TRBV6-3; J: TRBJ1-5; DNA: TGTGCCAGCAGTTACTTAAGCAGGAATCAGCCCCAGCATTTT; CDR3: CASSYLSRNQPQHF
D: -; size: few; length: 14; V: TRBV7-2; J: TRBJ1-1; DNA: TGTGCCAGCAGCTTAGTTTCTTTGAACACTGAAGCTTTCTTT; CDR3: CASSLVSLNTEAFF
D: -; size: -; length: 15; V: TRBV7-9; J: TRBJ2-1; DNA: TGTGCCAGCAGACATAGCGGAAATTCCTACAATGAGCAGTTCTTC; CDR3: CASRHSGNSYNEQFF
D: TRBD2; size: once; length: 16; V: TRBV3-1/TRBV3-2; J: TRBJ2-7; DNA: TGTGCCAGCAGCCAAATACGACTAGCGGGGCCCTACGAGCAGTACTTC; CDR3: CASSQIRLAGPYEQYF
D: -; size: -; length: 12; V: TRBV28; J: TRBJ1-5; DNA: TGTGCCAGCGCCCGGATGAATCAGCCCCAGCATTTT; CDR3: CASARMNQPQHF